A single sample is the source of the 18 T cell receptor beta chains below, sequenced in a study of sequential checkpoint blockade in melanoma. Described treatment: randomized to nivolumab then ipilimumab (arm A) or the reverse (arm B). Data came from immunoSEQ multiplex PCR; TCRdb stores just in-frame clones and leaves some out. The sample gives approximately 2,000 clones, 51% of which show up once; around 27% is in the top ten. The specimen was CD8+ T cells sorted from blood (inferred from file names), collected from a patient given nivolumab and ipilimumab in sequence. Receptors were obtained from a human patient with melanoma. Some clones in this sample may be carry-over from other donors' samples.

Remarks on this clone: A far larger clone is only one base removed, so a read error is likely. The chain carries TRBV4-3 and TRBJ1-1; D perhaps matches TRBD1 (5 bases). V was clipped by 5 bases and J by 5 bases, with 15 bases between them. Germline-derived CDR1 and CDR2 are LGHNA and YSLEER. The CDR3 totals 14 residues. The CDR3 loop is CASSFGAGWTEAFF. CDR3 in DNA: TGCGCCAGCAGCTTTGGGGCAGGGTGGACTGAAGCTTTCTTT.

This clone showed up just once. The chain couples TRBV29-1 to TRBJ2-3, with a possible D match to TRBD2 (6 bases). The CDR3 runs 14 residues. Germline assignment: CDR1 SQVTM and CDR2 ANQGSEA. V was trimmed by 1 base and J by 5 bases, leaving 13 bases between them. The CDR3 region has the DNA TGCAGCGTTGAAGGGGCGGGGCGCCGAGATACGCAGTATTTT. It codes for CSVEGAGRRDTQYF.

This chain connects TRBV7-8 to TRBJ1-2, with TRBD1 identical over 7 bases. The V gene end was trimmed by 4 bases and the J gene end by 0 bases; junction bases not matched to a gene: 5. Per the germline V gene, CDR1 is SGHVS and CDR2 is FQNEAQ. The length of the CDR3 is 15 residues. CDR3 DNA: TGTGCCAGCAGCTCTCGACAGGGTTCTAACTATGGCTACACCTTC. Translating it yields CASSSRQGSNYGYTF.

The rearrangement joins TRBV5-6 to TRBJ2-7; TRBD1 matches at 7 bases. CDR1 is SGHDT, CDR2 YYEEEE, per germline. CDR3 size: 17 residues. The J segment lost 0 bases and the V segment lost 2 bases, leaving 11 bases of the junction unmatched. CDR3 sequence reads: CASSLASFTGVSYEQYF. CDR3 DNA sequence: TGTGCCAGCAGCTTAGCGTCGTTTACAGGGGTCTCCTACGAGCAGTACTTC.

The V and J genes are TRBV10-2 and TRBJ2-2; no firm D call. The CDR3 extends over 16 amino acids. V dropped 2 bases and J dropped 0 bases, with 10 bases sitting between them. Germline V gives CDR1 WSHSY, CDR2 SAAADI. In nucleotides, the CDR3 is TGCGCCAGCAGTGAGACCGACACCGCGAACACCGGGGAGCTGTTTTTT. Amino acid sequence: CASSETDTANTGELFF.

The chain has TRBV6-4 and TRBJ2-2; D remains ambiguous. The V gene lost 2 bases and the J gene lost 6 bases, with 10 bases spanning the gap. CDR3 size: 14 residues. Germline V lookup: CDR1 MRHNA, CDR2 SNTAGT. Here the CDR3 reads CASSDRASSGELFF. CDR3 in DNA: TGTGCCAGCAGTGACCGAGCGTCCTCCGGGGAGCTGTTTTTT.

This clone was observed a handful of times. The V call is TRBV4-1, the J call TRBJ2-2; D may be TRBD2 (6 bases). Germline V gene sequence: CDR1 MGHRA, CDR2 YSYEKL. V was trimmed by 4 bases and J by 3 bases, leaving 12 bases between them. The CDR3 is 15 amino acids. CDR3 nucleotide sequence: TGCGCCAGCAGCCGACCCGGGACTGACACCGGGGAGCTGTTTTTT. Protein product: CASSRPGTDTGELFF.

The sample holds one count of this clone. The chain recombines TRBV5-6 with TRBJ2-7, with a tentative D call TRBD1 (6 bases). V shed 4 bases and J shed 0 bases, with 14 bases lying between them. CDR1 SGHDT and CDR2 YYEEEE come from the germline V gene. The CDR3 has 15 amino acids. CDR3: CASSPAGTNSYEQYF. CDR3 nucleotide sequence: TGTGCCAGCAGCCCGGCCGGGACAAACTCCTACGAGCAGTACTTC.

In this sample, this clone turned up a few times. The genes are TRBV7-9 and TRBJ2-3, with 13 bases lining up with TRBD2. The germline V gene has CDR1 SEHNR and CDR2 FQNEAQ (reference sequence). This CDR3 spans 17 amino acids. J lost 1 base, V lost 5 bases, and 6 bases had no gene match. The CDR3 sequence: CASSPGLAGARTDTQYF. As DNA, the CDR3 is TGTGCCAGCAGCCCCGGACTAGCGGGGGCCCGCACAGATACGCAGTATTTT.

The rearrangement joins TRBV6-9 to TRBJ2-7, with TRBD1 as a possible D gene (7 bases). Trimming cost V 6 bases and J 2 bases, with 17 bases left between them. The CDR3 runs to 15 residues. Germline V gives CDR1 MNHGY, CDR2 SVAAGI. In DNA form, the CDR3 reads TGTGCCAGCAGAATGCAGGGGGGCCTAGCCTACGAGCAGTACTTC. This codes for CASRMQGGLAYEQYF.

The chain employs TRBV7-8 and TRBJ1-5, with 7 bases matching TRBD1. This CDR3 has 15 amino acids. J lost 5 bases, V lost 4 bases, and 8 bases had no gene match. The V gene's germline CDR1 is SGHVS and CDR2 FQNEAQ. Here the CDR3 DNA reads TGTGCCAGCAGCTCCACAGGGGCAGGGGATCAGCCCCAGCATTTT. It specifies CASSSTGAGDQPQHF.

This clone is categorized as medium-sized. The chain is built from TRBV6-1 and TRBJ2-3; TRBD1 matches at 8 bases. Trimming took 0 bases from V and 4 from J; bases not matched to a gene: 3. Germline lookup yields CDR1 MNHNS and CDR2 SASEGT. The CDR3 extends over 15 amino acids. In DNA, the CDR3 is TGTGCCAGCAGTGAAGCGCAACAGGGGGCAGATACGCAGTATTTT. Protein product: CASSEAQQGADTQYF.

This chain connects TRBV4-1 to TRBJ1-1, with D tentatively TRBD1 (6 bases). Germline lookup yields CDR1 MGHRA and CDR2 YSYEKL. The CDR3 extends over 16 amino acids. With 1 base removed from V and 0 bases from J, the gap between germline ends came to 12 bases. The CDR3 DNA is TGCGCCAGCAGCCAAGTTGGACAGATCATGAACACTGAAGCTTTCTTT. Protein sequence: CASSQVGQIMNTEAFF.

The chain links TRBV7-9 to TRBJ1-2; D remains unclear. Trimming stripped 1 base from V and 8 bases from J, with 14 bases between. Per the germline V gene, CDR1 is SEHNR and CDR2 is FQNEAQ (reference sequence). The CDR3 sequence is 14 residues long. CDR3 nucleotide sequence: TGTGCCAGCAGCTTAGATGAGCGATGGTGGGGCTACACCTTC. Encoded protein: CASSLDERWWGYTF.

This chain uses TRBV9 with TRBJ1-4, with a weak D call TRBD1 (5 bases). Germline loops: CDR1 SGDLS, CDR2 YYNGEE. Trimming shortened V by 3 bases and J by 4 bases, and 13 bases separated the two germline ends. The CDR3 sequence is 15 residues long. The CDR3 loop reads CASSERGILNEKLFF. The CDR3, as DNA: TGTGCCAGCAGCGAGCGGGGGATTCTTAATGAAAAACTGTTTTTT.

The table lists this clone with a few counts. The V gene is TRBV7-8, the J gene TRBJ2-6; D is undetermined. Between the trimmed V and J ends, which lost 3 bases and 2 bases, there was a span of 11 bases. The CDR3 is made up of 16 amino acids. Per germline, CDR1 SGHVS and CDR2 FQNEAQ. CDR3 in amino acids: CASSFDFGTGANVLTF. The CDR3 bases are TGTGCCAGCAGCTTTGACTTCGGTACTGGGGCCAACGTCCTGACTTTC.

This clone was seen more than once but under ten times. The junction does not match germline at one end; this may be a read error. The chain uses TRBV6-4 and TRBJ1-6; possible D gene TRBD1, 5 bases. CDR3 length: 14 amino acids. Germline loops: CDR1 MRHNA, CDR2 SNTAGT. The chain's CDR3 is CASSEGAENSPLHF. CDR3 sequence (DNA): TGTGCCAGCAGTGAAGGGGCGGAAAATTCCCCCCTCCACTTT.

The CDR3 nucleotides are TGTGCCAGTAGTATTACAGGGCGCACTGAAGCTTTCTTT. Residues: CASSITGRTEAFF. The chain joins TRBV19 to TRBJ1-1, with D perhaps TRBD1 (6 bases). The CDR3 consists of 13 residues. V gave up 3 bases and J gave up 4 bases, with 9 bases separating them. Germline V gene data show CDR1 as LNHDA and CDR2 as SQIVND (reference sequence).